This TCR beta chain derives from a study of blood T cell repertoires in COVID-19. Clinical histories supplied by participants themselves formed the basis of cohort assignment. The V and J ends lost 1 base and 4 bases respectively, with 5 bases between them. CDR1 LNHDA and CDR2 SQIVND come from the germline V gene (reference sequence). The CDR3 is 13 amino acids. The protocol was immunoSEQ multiplex PCR, while the TCRdb copy is restricted to in-frame clones and leaves out a portion. The sample includes just over 300,000 clones, 70% to 90% of them seen just once. This clonotype was obtained from a woman aged 35 to 49 who had recovered from COVID-19. The rearrangement links TRBV19 to TRBJ2-1, with D uncertain. Sequenced material: PBMCs or T cells enriched from blood (not recorded which). The CDR3, as DNA: TGTGCCAGTAGTATAGGAACATACAATGAGCAGTTCTTC. It translates to CASSIGTYNEQFF.